This T cell receptor beta chain was captured in a study of monozygotic twins with inflammatory bowel disease. Study results and limitations: Especially where disease activity was present, IBD patients had fewer clonotypes in common with others than healthy twins did.

There were roughly 3,200 ng of total RNA used for each TCR library. TCRdb reanalyzed the 5' RACE reads, giving one entry per CDR3 protein sequence and no DNA. The sample has 300,000 to 400,000 distinct CDR3 sequences. The length of the CDR3 is 12 residues. Remarks on this clonotype: What it recognizes is unknown.

The sequence was obtained from a human donor with ulcerative colitis or Crohn's disease, or a healthy co-twin of an affected twin (not recorded which). The chain couples TRBV12-3 or TRBV12-4 to TRBJ1-5; no DNA is available, so the TRBD1 call from TCRdb remains unchecked. The sequencing sample was made of blood. CDR3 region: CASSFGAQPQHF.